The 20 T cell receptor beta chains below come from one sample, sequenced in a study of T cells expressing NK-cell markers. For each CDR3 protein, TCRdb gives one entry from its re-call of the 5' RACE reads, without DNA. The sample has roughly 430,000 distinct CDR3 sequences. Sequenced sample: blood T cells: a sorted CD56 or NKG2C T cell subset, CD4+ or CD8+ T cells, or bulk PBMC T cells (not recorded which). The source of these receptors is a woman between 18 and 69 years old in good health.

The rearrangement uses TRBV20-1 and TRBJ2-1; TCRdb's D gene call, TRBD1, goes unchecked for lack of DNA. CDR3 size: 13 residues. Per the germline V gene, CDR1 is DFQATT and CDR2 is SNEGSKA (reference sequence). CDR3 region: CSAPGGGKNEQFF.

The J gene is TRBJ2-1, the V gene TRBV7-9; TCRdb selects TRBD1, and the lack of DNA leaves this call unchecked. The germline V gene encodes CDR1 SEHNR and CDR2 FQNEAQ (reference sequence). The CDR3 sequence is 14 residues long. CDR3 sequence: CASSLGLGAGEQFF.

This chain links TRBV29-1 with TRBJ2-2. CDR3 size: 14 residues. The germline CDR1 and CDR2 sequences are SQVTM and ANQGSEA. The CDR3 sequence is CSATRTDATGELFF.

The chain's CDR3 is CASRRDRSINSPLHF. The chain combines TRBV12-3 or TRBV12-4 with TRBJ1-6; TCRdb's D gene call, TRBD1, goes unchecked for lack of DNA. The CDR3 runs to 15 residues.

The chain couples TRBV11-2 to TRBJ2-6; the D call from TCRdb, TRBD1, cannot be confirmed without DNA. The length of the CDR3 is 18 residues. Germline V gene data show CDR1 as SGHAT and CDR2 as FQNNGV. The chain's CDR3 is CASSHGGHWNSGANVLTF.

The chain combines TRBV7-6 with TRBJ2-7; TCRdb gives TRBD2 as the D gene, but with no DNA this cannot be confirmed. The CDR3 extends over 16 amino acids. CDR1 and CDR2 from the germline V gene are SGHVS and FNYEAQ. The CDR3 here is CASSLARAGENYEQYF.

The chain employs TRBV29-1 and TRBJ1-1; the D call from TCRdb, TRBD1, cannot be confirmed without DNA. Per the germline V gene, CDR1 is SQVTM and CDR2 is ANQGSEA. This CDR3 comprises 12 residues. This CDR3 reads CSDRTGNTEAFF.

This rearrangement joins TRBV29-1 to TRBJ2-7. The CDR3 runs 12 residues. Germline CDR1 and CDR2: SQVTM and ANQGSEA. The CDR3 loop is CSVTASSYEQYF.

This chain uses TRBV20-1 with TRBJ2-2. The CDR3 has 13 amino acids. Looked up from germline, CDR1 is DFQATT and CDR2 is SNEGSKA (reference sequence). CDR3 sequence reads: CSARRKNTGELFF.

The CDR3 region is CASSPNLQIADYEQYF. This rearrangement joins TRBV18 to TRBJ2-7. Germline CDR1 and CDR2: KGHSH and LQKENI. CDR3 length: 16 residues.

The chain employs TRBV20-1 and TRBJ2-6. CDR3 size: 13 residues. The germline V gene encodes CDR1 DFQATT and CDR2 SNEGSKA (reference sequence). CDR3 sequence: CSARGTGANVLTF.

The chain has TRBV29-1 and TRBJ1-2; TCRdb lists TRBD1, though no DNA is available to test this call. This CDR3 has 13 residues. Germline CDR1 is SQVTM and CDR2 is ANQGSEA. This CDR3 is CSVEDSFPDGYTF. The entire variable domain, with the rest obtained from reference TRBV29-1 and TRBJ1-2, is as follows: SAVISQKPSRDICQRGTSLTIQCQVDSQVTMMFWYRQQPGQSLTLIATANQGSEATYESGFVIDKFPISRPNLTFSTLTVSNMSPEDSSIYLCSVEDSFPDGYTFGSGTRLTVV.

The chain carries TRBV5-6 and TRBJ1-2; lacking DNA, the TRBD1 call made by TCRdb goes unchecked. Germline CDR1 SGHDT, CDR2 YYEEEE. This CDR3 contains 15 residues. The CDR3 is CASSLVTAPGIGYTF. The full variable domain, its missing parts supplied by reference TRBV5-6 and TRBJ1-2, is DAGVTQSPTHLIKTRGQQVTLRCSPKSGHDTVSWYQQALGQGPQFIFQYYEEEERQRGNFPDRFSGHQFPNYSSELNVNALLLGDSALYLCASSLVTAPGIGYTFGSGTRLTVV.

The chain carries TRBV30 and TRBJ2-5. There are 11 residues in the CDR3. The germline CDR1 and CDR2 sequences are GTSNPN and SVGIG (reference sequence). CDR3 sequence: CAWSTDPTQYF.

The CDR3 loop reads CASTPRLAGSSYNEQFF. The chain links TRBV27 to TRBJ2-1; checking the TCRdb D call of TRBD2 is not possible without DNA. The CDR3 covers 17 residues. Germline V gives CDR1 MNHEY, CDR2 SMNVEV (reference sequence).

The J gene is TRBJ2-5, the V gene TRBV29-1. This CDR3 has 11 amino acids. Germline loops: CDR1 SQVTM, CDR2 ANQGSEA. The CDR3 protein is CSVAGPETQYF.

The J gene is TRBJ2-7, the V gene TRBV7-8; TCRdb returns TRBD2, unconfirmable since there is no DNA. The germline V gene has CDR1 SGHVS and CDR2 FQNEAQ. There are 13 residues in the CDR3. CDR3 amino acids: CASGGGSLYEQYF.

The chain links TRBV6-1 to TRBJ1-5; TCRdb returns TRBD1, unconfirmable since there is no DNA. Germline V lookup: CDR1 MNHNS, CDR2 SASEGT. The length of the CDR3 is 15 residues. The CDR3: CASRPTGAGNQPQHF.

CDR3 amino acids: CSAGSQRGEGEQFF. This chain joins TRBV20-1 and TRBJ2-1; TCRdb names TRBD2, which stays unverified in the absence of DNA. The CDR3 totals 14 residues. Germline V gives CDR1 DFQATT, CDR2 SNEGSKA (reference sequence).

The V and J genes are TRBV12-3 or TRBV12-4 and TRBJ1-4; absent DNA, TCRdb's TRBD1 call cannot be checked. This CDR3 is built from 15 residues. The CDR3 protein is CASSQVRDLNEKLFF.